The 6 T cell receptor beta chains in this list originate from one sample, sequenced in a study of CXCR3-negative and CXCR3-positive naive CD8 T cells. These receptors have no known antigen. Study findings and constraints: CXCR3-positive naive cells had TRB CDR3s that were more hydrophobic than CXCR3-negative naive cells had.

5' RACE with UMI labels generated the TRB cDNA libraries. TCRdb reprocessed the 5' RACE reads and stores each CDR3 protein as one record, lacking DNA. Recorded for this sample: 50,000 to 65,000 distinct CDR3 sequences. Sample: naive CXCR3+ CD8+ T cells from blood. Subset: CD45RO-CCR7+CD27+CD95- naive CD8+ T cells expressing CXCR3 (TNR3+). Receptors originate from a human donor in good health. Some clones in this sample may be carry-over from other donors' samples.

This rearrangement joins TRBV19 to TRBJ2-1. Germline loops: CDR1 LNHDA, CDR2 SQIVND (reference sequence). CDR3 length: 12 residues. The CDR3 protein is CASSIGIDEQFF.

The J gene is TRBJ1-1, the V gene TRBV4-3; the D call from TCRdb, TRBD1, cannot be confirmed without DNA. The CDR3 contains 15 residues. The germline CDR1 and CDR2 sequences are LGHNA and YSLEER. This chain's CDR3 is CASSYSRQGGTEAFF.

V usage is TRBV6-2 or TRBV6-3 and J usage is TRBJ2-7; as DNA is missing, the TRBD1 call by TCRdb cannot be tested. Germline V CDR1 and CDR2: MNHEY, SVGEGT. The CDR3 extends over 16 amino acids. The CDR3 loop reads CASRGAASTNSYEQYF.

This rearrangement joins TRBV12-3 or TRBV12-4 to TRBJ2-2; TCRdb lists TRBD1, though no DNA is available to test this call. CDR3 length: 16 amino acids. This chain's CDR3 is CASSLRRGRNTGELFF.

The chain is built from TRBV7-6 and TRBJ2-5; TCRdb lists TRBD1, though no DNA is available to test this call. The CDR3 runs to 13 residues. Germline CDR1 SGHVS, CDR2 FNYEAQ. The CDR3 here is CASSLAPGETQYF. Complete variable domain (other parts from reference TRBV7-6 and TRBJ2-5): GAGVSQSPRYKVTKRGQDVALRCDPISGHVSLYWYRQALGQGPEFLTYFNYEAQQDKSGLPNDRFSAERPEGSISTLTIQRTEQRDSAMYRCASSLAPGETQYFGPGTRLLVL.

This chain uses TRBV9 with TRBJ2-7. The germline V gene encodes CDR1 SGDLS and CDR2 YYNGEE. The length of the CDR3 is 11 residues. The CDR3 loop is CASTRIHEQYF.